Each of the 17 T cell receptor beta chains below was sequenced from the same sample in a study of T cells in Graves' hyperthyroidism and ophthalmopathy (dated by TCRdb to about 2019). Libraries were constructed by multiplex PCR. This sample was sequenced with an Illumina HiSeq 2000. TCR beta CDR3 regions were amplified from RNA transcripts. The first round of RT-PCR for the TCR CDR3 was performed with the HTBI primer set and the Qiagen OneStep RT-PCR kit. TCRdb reran the public reads through fastp at Q25 and MiXCR, keeping productive beta chains. For every CDR3 protein sequence, its rows merge into one entry that carries the most common genes and DNA. The sample data list 450,000 to 650,000 distinct CDR3 sequences, and around 21% of these were observed just once. Around 27% of the sample comes from the top ten. Sequencing input: blood. The source is a man between 18 and 29 years old with Graves' hyperthyroidism.

The chain uses TRBV6-5 and TRBJ1-2; possible D gene TRBD1, 5 bases. V was pared by 2 bases and J by 4 bases, with 14 bases between. Germline assignment: CDR1 MNHEY and CDR2 SVGAGI. The CDR3 has 15 residues. The CDR3 here is CASSYGDGNSYGYTF. In nucleotides, the CDR3 is TGTGCCAGCAGTTACGGGGACGGTAACTCCTATGGCTACACCTTC.

In this sample, this clonotype turned up many times. V gene TRBV6-1 combines with J gene TRBJ2-2; TRBD2 matches at 8 bases. The germline gives CDR1 MNHNS, CDR2 SASEGT. J was trimmed by 6 bases and V by 6 bases; bases with no gene match: 0. CDR3 size: 12 residues. The CDR3 sequence: CASRLAAGELFF. The CDR3 DNA is TGTGCCAGCAGACTAGCGGCCGGGGAGCTGTTTTTT.

This clonotype has ten or more counts. The chain uses TRBV6-1 and TRBJ1-1; tentative D call: TRBD1 (5 bases). The V end was cut by 10 bases, the J end by 0 bases, with 15 bases between. Germline V gives CDR1 MNHNS, CDR2 SASEGT. The CDR3 is 14 amino acids. The CDR3 coding sequence is TGTGCCACCACCCCGACAGCAATGAACACTGAAGCTTTCTTT. It translates to CATTPTAMNTEAFF.

This clonotype has just a few counts. The chain recombines TRBV29-1 with TRBJ2-7, with D uncertain. The CDR3 loop spans 13 amino acids. Trimming took off 7 bases at V and 0 bases at J, with 13 bases between the two ends. Germline V CDR1 and CDR2: SQVTM, ANQGSEA. The CDR3 nucleotides are TGCAGCGCCGTGGAGAGAGACTCCTACGAGCAGTACTTC. This codes for CSAVERDSYEQYF.

In its sample, this clonotype was seen many times. The gene calls are TRBV11-1 and TRBJ1-1; 8 bases agree with TRBD1. The CDR3 is 16 residues long. V lost 4 bases to trimming and J lost 0 bases; unmatched junction nucleotides: 7. CDR1 is SGHAT and CDR2 is FQDESV in the germline V gene (reference sequence). CDR3 sequence reads: CASSSRDRRLNTEAFF. The CDR3 bases are TGTGCCAGCAGCTCTCGGGACAGGAGATTGAACACTGAAGCTTTCTTT.

This clonotype was found a few times. The chain combines TRBV12-3 or TRBV12-4 with TRBJ2-2; D may be TRBD2 (6 bases). Trimming pared 7 bases from V and 1 base from J, leaving 16 bases between. The CDR3 has 16 residues. CDR3 sequence (DNA): TGTGCCAGCACCATTTGGGGGACTCGGAACACCGGGGAGCTGTTTTTT. As protein: CASTIWGTRNTGELFF.

The chain recombines TRBV7-2 with TRBJ2-5, with 13 nucleotides matching TRBD2. The trim removed 5 bases at V and 5 bases at J, leaving 8 bases unmatched. CDR3 length equals 16 residues. Germline V gene sequence: CDR1 SGHTA, CDR2 FQGNSA. CDR3 nucleotide sequence: TGTGCCAGCAGCGCCACTAGCGGGAGGGCCCTGGAGACCCAGTACTTC. Its protein product is CASSATSGRALETQYF.

This clonotype was seen repeatedly, ten times or more. J is TRBJ2-7 and V is TRBV2, with 10 bases matching TRBD1. The CDR3 length is 14 residues. V lost 8 bases, J lost 2 bases, and 6 bases stayed unmatched. CDR1 is SNHLY and CDR2 is FYNNEI in the germline V gene. The CDR3 here is CASSSGQGTYEQYF. CDR3 nucleotide sequence: TGTGCCAGCTCCTCGGGACAGGGGACCTACGAGCAGTACTTC.

This clonotype has a count of ten or more. The chain joins TRBV2 to TRBJ2-2; 10 nucleotides agree with TRBD1. The CDR3 sequence is 16 residues long. Per the germline V gene, CDR1 is SNHLY and CDR2 is FYNNEI. V gave up 6 bases and J gave up 0 bases; unmatched junction bases: 4. CDR3 bases: TGTGCCAGCAGGGAGGGACAGGGGACGAACACCGGGGAGCTGTTTTTT. Amino acid sequence: CASREGQGTNTGELFF. Full variable domain (remainder filled in from reference TRBV2 and TRBJ2-2): EPEVTQTPSHQVTQMGQEVILRCVPISNHLYFYWYRQILGQKVEFLVSFYNNEISEKSEIFDDQFSVERPDGSNFTLKIRSTKLEDSAMYFCASREGQGTNTGELFFGEGSRLTVL.

This clonotype occurred many times. J is TRBJ2-2 and V is TRBV6-1; D unresolved. Germline CDR1 MNHNS, CDR2 SASEGT. V lost 0 bases and J lost 3, with 11 bases in between. The CDR3 has 16 residues. Written as DNA, the CDR3 is TGTGCCAGCAGTGAAGCTGGAACAGATTACACCGGGGAGCTGTTTTTT. Translation gives CASSEAGTDYTGELFF.

This clonotype was found many times. The chain is built from TRBV2 and TRBJ1-1; 9 positions agree with TRBD1. With V trimmed by 7 bases and J by 7 bases, 10 bases remained unmatched. Germline V CDR1 and CDR2: SNHLY, FYNNEI. The CDR3 has 14 amino acids. CDR3 coding DNA: TGTGCCAGCACCGAACAGGGGGCGAGTTTTGAAGCTTTCTTT. It is translated as CASTEQGASFEAFF.

The genes are TRBV7-8 and TRBJ1-5, with no clear D. CDR1 SGHVS and CDR2 FQNEAQ come from the germline V gene. There are 17 residues in the CDR3. Trimming stripped 1 base from V and 3 bases from J, with 16 bases between. The CDR3 protein is CASSLGLGAGPNQPQHF. The CDR3 DNA reads as TGTGCCAGCAGCTTAGGTTTAGGTGCAGGCCCCAATCAGCCCCAGCATTTT.

At least ten counts were recorded for this clonotype. A much more abundant neighbour one base away suggests this may be a read error. Given the absence of the conserved phenylalanine or tryptophan at the CDR3 end, a read error is likely. J is TRBJ1-3 and V is TRBV12-5, with D possibly being TRBD1 (6 bases). The CDR3 covers 15 residues. Germline loops: CDR1 LGHNT, CDR2 FRNRAP. V gave up 4 bases and J gave up 2 bases, with 12 bases separating them. The CDR3 protein is CASGWMTGPGNTIYS. In DNA, the CDR3 is TGTGCTAGTGGTTGGATGACAGGTCCTGGAAACACCATATATTCT.

This clonotype has more than one count but fewer than ten. The rearrangement links TRBV6-1 to TRBJ2-5, with 7 bases aligning to TRBD1. Germline lookup yields CDR1 MNHNS and CDR2 SASEGT. The ends lost 8 bases at V and 1 base at J; junction bases unmatched: 4. The CDR3 runs to 13 residues. DNA for the CDR3: TGTGCCAGCCAGGGACAGCCCCAAGAGACCCAGTACTTC. Its protein is CASQGQPQETQYF.

This clonotype showed up many times. The V and J genes are TRBV12-3 or TRBV12-4 and TRBJ1-2, with D maybe TRBD1 (5 bases). The V end lost 0 bases, the J end lost 6 bases, and 11 bases lay between the germline ends. The CDR3 consists of 14 residues. CDR3 loop: CASSLALGPNGYTF. The CDR3 nucleotides are TGTGCCAGCAGTTTAGCGCTGGGGCCAAATGGCTACACCTTC.

The V gene is TRBV6-2 or TRBV6-3, the J gene TRBJ1-5; 9 nucleotides line up with TRBD1. This CDR3 is 18 amino acids long. Looked up from germline, CDR1 is MNHEY and CDR2 is SVGEGT. V dropped 5 bases and J dropped 1; count of bases not matched to a gene: 12. The CDR3 sequence is CASSTGGMSKRSNQPQHF. The CDR3, as DNA: TGTGCCAGCAGTACAGGGGGCATGTCAAAGAGGAGCAATCAGCCCCAGCATTTT.

The genes are TRBV12-3 or TRBV12-4 and TRBJ2-7, with TRBD2 as a possible D gene (5 bases). V gave up 8 bases and J gave up 6 bases, with 17 bases separating them. The CDR3 contains 13 residues. The CDR3 coding sequence is TGTGCCAGCGGACCGCCGGGGTTACGCGAGCAGTACTTC. This gives the protein CASGPPGLREQYF.